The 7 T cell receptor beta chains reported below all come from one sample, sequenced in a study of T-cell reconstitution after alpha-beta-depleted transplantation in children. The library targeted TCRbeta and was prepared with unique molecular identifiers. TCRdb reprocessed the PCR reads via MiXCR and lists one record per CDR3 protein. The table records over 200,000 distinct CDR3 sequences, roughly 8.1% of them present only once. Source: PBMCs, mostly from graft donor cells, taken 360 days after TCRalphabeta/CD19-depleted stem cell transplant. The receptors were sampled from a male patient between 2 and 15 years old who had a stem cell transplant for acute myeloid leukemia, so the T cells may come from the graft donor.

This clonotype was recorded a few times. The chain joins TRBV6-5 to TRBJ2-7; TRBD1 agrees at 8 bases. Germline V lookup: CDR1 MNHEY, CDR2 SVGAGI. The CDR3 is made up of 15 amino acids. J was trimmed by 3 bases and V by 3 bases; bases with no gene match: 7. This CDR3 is CASSYFRTGSYEQYF. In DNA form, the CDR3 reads TGTGCCAGCAGTTATTTCAGGACAGGGAGCTACGAGCAGTACTTC.

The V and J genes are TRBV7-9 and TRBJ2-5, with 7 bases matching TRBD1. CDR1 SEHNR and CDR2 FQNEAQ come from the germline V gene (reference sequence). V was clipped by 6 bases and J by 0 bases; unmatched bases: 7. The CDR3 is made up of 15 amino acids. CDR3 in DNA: TGTGCCAGCAGAAGTCGGGACAGCTACCAAGAGACCCAGTACTTC. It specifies CASRSRDSYQETQYF.

The CDR3: CSARDYSGGAFGETQYF. The CDR3 nucleotides are TGCAGTGCTAGAGACTATAGCGGGGGGGCCTTCGGTGAGACCCAGTACTTC. The chain is built from TRBV20-1 and TRBJ2-5; TRBD2 matches 11 bases. Germline V gene sequence: CDR1 DFQATT, CDR2 SNEGSKA (reference sequence). Trimming removed 0 bases from V and 5 bases from J; junction bases left unmatched: 11. The CDR3 extends over 17 amino acids.

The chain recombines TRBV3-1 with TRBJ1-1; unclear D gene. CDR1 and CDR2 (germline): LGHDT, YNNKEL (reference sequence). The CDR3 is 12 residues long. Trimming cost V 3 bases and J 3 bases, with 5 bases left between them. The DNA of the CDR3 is TGTGCCAGCAGCCAGGTGCACACTGAAGCTTTCTTT. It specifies CASSQVHTEAFF.

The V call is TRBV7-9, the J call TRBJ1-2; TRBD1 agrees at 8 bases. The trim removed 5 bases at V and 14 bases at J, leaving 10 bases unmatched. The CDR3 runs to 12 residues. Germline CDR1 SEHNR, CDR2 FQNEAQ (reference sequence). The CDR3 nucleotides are TGTGCCAGCAGCCAGGGACAGGCTAGAAAGACCTTC. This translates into CASSQGQARKTF.

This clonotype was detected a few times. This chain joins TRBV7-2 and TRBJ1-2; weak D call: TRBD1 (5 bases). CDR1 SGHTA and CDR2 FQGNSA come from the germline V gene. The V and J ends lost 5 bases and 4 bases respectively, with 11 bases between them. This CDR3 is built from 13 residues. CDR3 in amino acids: CASSHQGSYGYTF. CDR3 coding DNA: TGTGCCAGCAGCCACCAGGGATCCTATGGCTACACCTTC.

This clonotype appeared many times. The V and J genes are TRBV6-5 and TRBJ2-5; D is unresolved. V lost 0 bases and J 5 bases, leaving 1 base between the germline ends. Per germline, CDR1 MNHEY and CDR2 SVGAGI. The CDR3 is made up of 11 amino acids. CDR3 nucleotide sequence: TGTGCCAGCAGTTACTCGGAGACCCAGTACTTC. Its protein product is CASSYSETQYF.